This T cell receptor beta chain emerged from a study of beta chain features in type 1 diabetes. The CDR3 contains 17 residues. The V and J ends lost 5 bases and 7 bases, in that order; junction bases with no gene match: 19. Germline CDR1 is SEHNR and CDR2 is FQNEAQ (reference sequence). Regarding the study as a whole: Type 1 diabetes patients had TCRB CDR3s that were shorter (moderately but significantly so) in all four CD4+ subsets.

The sequenced template was cDNA made from the entire isolated RNA. Generated by immunoSEQ multiplex PCR, the TCRdb table keeps only in-frame clones and is missing some. The sample includes approximately 240,000 clones, under 20% seen only once; the top ten take approximately 0.081%. This clone showed up just a few times. Antigen unknown. The receptor was derived from a man aged 25-40 years with type 1 diabetes. The V and J genes are TRBV7-9 and TRBJ2-7; 8 nucleotides align to TRBD2. The sample was naive CD4+ T cells from blood. The CDR3 coding sequence is TGTGCCAGCAGCCCGCGGGGTAGCGGGACTAGGTTGGGAGAGCAGTACTTC. Its protein product is CASSPRGSGTRLGEQYF.